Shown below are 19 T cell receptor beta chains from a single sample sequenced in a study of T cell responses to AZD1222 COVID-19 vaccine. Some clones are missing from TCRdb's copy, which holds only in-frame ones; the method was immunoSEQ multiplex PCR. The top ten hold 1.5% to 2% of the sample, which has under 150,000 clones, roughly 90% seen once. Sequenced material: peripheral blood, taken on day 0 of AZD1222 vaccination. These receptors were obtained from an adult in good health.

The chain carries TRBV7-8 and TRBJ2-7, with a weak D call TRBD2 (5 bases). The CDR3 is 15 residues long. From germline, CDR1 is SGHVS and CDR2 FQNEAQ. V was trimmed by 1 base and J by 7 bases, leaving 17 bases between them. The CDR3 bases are TGTGCCAGCAGCTTAGATGTTAGACTACGTGGGGAGCAGTACTTC. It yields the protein CASSLDVRLRGEQYF.

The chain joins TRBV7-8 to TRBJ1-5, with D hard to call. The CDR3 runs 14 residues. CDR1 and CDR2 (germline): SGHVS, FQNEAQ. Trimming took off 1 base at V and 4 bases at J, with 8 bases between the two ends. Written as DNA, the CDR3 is TGTGCCAGCAGCTTAGGATCGGGGAATCAGCCCCAGCATTTT. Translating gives CASSLGSGNQPQHF.

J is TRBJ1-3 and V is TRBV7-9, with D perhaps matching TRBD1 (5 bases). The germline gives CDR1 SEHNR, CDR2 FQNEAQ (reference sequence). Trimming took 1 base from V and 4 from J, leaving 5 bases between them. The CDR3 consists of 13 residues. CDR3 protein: CASSLEGGNTIYF. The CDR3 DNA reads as TGTGCCAGCAGCTTAGAGGGGGGAAACACCATATATTTT. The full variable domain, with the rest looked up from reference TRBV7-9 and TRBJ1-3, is DTGVSQNPRHKITKRGQNVTFRCDPISEHNRLYWYRQTLGQGPEFLTYFQNEAQLEKSRLLSDRFSAERPKGSFSTLEIQRTEQGDSAMYLCASSLEGGNTIYFGEGSWLTVV.

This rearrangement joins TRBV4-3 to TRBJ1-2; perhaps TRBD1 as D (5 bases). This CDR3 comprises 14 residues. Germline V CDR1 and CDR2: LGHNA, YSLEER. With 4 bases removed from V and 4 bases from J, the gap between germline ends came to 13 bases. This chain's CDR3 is CASSPPGVSYGYTF. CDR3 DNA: TGCGCCAGCAGCCCTCCGGGGGTAAGCTATGGCTACACCTTC.

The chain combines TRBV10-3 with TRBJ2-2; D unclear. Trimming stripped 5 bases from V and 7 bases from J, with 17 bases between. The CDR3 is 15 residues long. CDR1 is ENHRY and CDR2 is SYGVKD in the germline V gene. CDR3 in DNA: TGTGCCATCAGTCGCTCGCCCTCCCAGAGCGGGGAGCTGTTTTTT. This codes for CAISRSPSQSGELFF.

The CDR3 reads CASSVGRRNTGELFF. The CDR3 nucleotides read TGTGCCAGCAGCGTAGGCAGGAGGAACACCGGGGAGCTGTTTTTT. The chain couples TRBV9 to TRBJ2-2; D uncertain. Germline assignment: CDR1 SGDLS and CDR2 YYNGEE. V lost 0 bases and J 1 base, leaving 7 bases between the germline ends. CDR3 length: 15 amino acids.

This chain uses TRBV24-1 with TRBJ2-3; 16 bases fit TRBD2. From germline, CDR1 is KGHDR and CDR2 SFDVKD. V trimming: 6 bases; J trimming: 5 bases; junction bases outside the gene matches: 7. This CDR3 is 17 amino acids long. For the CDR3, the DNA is TGTGCCACCAGTCTTGGGACTAGCGGGAGGGCCGGAGATACGCAGTATTTT. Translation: CATSLGTSGRAGDTQYF.

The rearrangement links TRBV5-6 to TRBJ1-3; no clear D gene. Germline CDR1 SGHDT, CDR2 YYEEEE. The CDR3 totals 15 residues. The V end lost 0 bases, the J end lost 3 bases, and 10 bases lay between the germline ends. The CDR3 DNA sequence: TGTGCCAGCAGCTTGGTCCGCCAGATTGGAAACACCATATATTTT. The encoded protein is CASSLVRQIGNTIYF.

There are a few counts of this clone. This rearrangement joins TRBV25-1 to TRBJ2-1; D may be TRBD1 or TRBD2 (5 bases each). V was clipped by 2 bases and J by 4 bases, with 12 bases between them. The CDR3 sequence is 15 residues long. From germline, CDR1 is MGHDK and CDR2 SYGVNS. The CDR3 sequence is CASSEGGRDYNEQFF. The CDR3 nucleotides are TGTGCCAGCAGTGAAGGGGGACGAGATTACAATGAGCAGTTCTTC.

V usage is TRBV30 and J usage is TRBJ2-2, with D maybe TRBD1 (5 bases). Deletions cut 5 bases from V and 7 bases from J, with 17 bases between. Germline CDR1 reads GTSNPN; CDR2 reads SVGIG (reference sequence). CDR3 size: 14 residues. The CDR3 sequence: CAWGPQALGGELFF. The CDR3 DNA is TGTGCCTGGGGGCCACAGGCCTTGGGCGGGGAGCTGTTTTTT.

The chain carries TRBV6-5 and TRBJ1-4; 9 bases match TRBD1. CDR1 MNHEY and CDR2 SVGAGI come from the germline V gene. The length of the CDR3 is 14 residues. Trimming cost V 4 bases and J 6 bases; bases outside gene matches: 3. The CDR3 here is CASSWTGADEKLFF. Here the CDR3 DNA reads TGTGCCAGCAGTTGGACAGGGGCTGATGAAAAACTGTTTTTT.

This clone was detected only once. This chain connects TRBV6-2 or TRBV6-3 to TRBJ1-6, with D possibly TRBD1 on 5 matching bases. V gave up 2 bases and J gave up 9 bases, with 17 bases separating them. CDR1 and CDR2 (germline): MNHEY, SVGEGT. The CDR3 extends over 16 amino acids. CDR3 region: CASSYDSPGRGSPLHF. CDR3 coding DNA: TGTGCCAGCAGTTACGACTCCCCGGGGCGAGGTTCACCCCTCCACTTT.

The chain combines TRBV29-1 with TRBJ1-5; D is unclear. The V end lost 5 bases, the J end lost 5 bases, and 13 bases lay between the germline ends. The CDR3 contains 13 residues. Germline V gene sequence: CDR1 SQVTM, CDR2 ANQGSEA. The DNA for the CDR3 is TGCAGCGTTCGCGGTCCGGGAGATCAGCCCCAGCATTTT. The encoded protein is CSVRGPGDQPQHF.

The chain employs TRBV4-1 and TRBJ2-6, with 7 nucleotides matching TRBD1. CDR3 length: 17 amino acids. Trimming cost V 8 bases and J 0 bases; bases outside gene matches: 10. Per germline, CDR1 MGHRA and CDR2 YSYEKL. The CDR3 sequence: CASARGGPLSGANVLTF. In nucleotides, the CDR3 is TGCGCCAGCGCTAGAGGGGGCCCCCTCTCTGGGGCCAACGTCCTGACTTTC.

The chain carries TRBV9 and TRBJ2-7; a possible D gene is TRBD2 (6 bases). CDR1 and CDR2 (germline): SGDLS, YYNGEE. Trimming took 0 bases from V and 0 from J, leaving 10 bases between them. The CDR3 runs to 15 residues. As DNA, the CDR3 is TGTGCCAGCAGCGTAGAGGCGGGGAGCTCCTACGAGCAGTACTTC. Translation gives CASSVEAGSSYEQYF. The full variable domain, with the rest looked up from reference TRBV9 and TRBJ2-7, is DSGVTQTPKHLITATGQRVTLRCSPRSGDLSVYWYQQSLDQGLQFLIQYYNGEERAKGNILERFSAQQFPDLHSELNLSSLELGDSALYFCASSVEAGSSYEQYFGPGTRLTVT.

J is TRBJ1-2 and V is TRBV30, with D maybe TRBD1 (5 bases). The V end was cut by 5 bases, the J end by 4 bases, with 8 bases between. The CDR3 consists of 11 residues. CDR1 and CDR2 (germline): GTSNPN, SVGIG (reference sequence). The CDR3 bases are TGTGCCTGGGGACATCTCTATGGCTACACCTTC. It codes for CAWGHLYGYTF.

This CDR3 is CASSDRGGTAYNSPLHF. DNA for the CDR3: TGTGCCAGCAGTGATAGGGGGGGCACCGCCTATAATTCACCCCTCCACTTT. The V and J genes are TRBV25-1 and TRBJ1-6; possibly TRBD1 for D (6 bases). The CDR3 consists of 17 residues. Germline assignment: CDR1 MGHDK and CDR2 SYGVNS. V lost 3 bases, J lost 2 bases, and 14 bases lay in between.

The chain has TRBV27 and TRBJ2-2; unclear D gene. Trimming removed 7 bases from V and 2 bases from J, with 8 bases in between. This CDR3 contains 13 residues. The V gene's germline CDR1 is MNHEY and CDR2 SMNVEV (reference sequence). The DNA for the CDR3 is TGTGCCAGCACCCACTTCAACACCGGGGAGCTGTTTTTT. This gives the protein CASTHFNTGELFF.

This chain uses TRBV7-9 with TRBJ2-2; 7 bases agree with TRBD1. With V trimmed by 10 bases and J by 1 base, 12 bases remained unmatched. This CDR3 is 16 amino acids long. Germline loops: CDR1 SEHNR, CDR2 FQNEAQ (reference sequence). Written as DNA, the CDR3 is TGTGCCACCGCCCAGGGGGACACCATGAACACCGGGGAGCTGTTTTTT. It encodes CATAQGDTMNTGELFF.